The 13 T cell receptor beta chains in this list originate from one sample, sequenced in a study of blood T cells in healthy people across ages. Next came a second PCR, run for about 6 to 12 cycles, which used a sample-barcoded 5' primer along with a J-beta primer mix. From the 5' RACE reads, TCRdb called clonotypes with MiXCR, one entry per CDR3 protein. There are around 790,000 distinct CDR3 sequences in the sample; 44% occur only once, and roughly 18% lies in the top ten. What was sequenced was blood. The receptors derive from a man in his 60s in good health.

The V call is TRBV11-2, the J call TRBJ2-4; TRBD1 is a possible D gene (5 bases). Germline-derived CDR1 and CDR2 are SGHAT and FQNNGV. The V end was cut by 5 bases, the J end by 8 bases, with 13 bases between. This CDR3 contains 13 residues. CDR3 amino acids: CASSVVGRDIQYF. The CDR3, as DNA: TGTGCCAGCAGCGTAGTCGGCAGGGACATTCAGTACTTC.

As for this clonotype: The junction departs from the called germline gene at one end, perhaps through a read error. This chain uses TRBV6-5 with TRBJ1-4; D is perhaps TRBD1 (6 bases). The CDR3 length is 14 residues. The germline V gene encodes CDR1 MNHEY and CDR2 SVGAGI. The CDR3 nucleotides are TGTGCCGGCAGTAAAGGGGGGCTTGCTGAAAAACTGTTTTTT. This gives the protein CAGSKGGLAEKLFF.

This clonotype appeared a few times. The chain couples TRBV6-5 to TRBJ2-1, with 8 bases lining up with TRBD1. Germline lookup yields CDR1 MNHEY and CDR2 SVGAGI. CDR3 size: 15 residues. The J segment lost 5 bases and the V segment lost 5 bases, leaving 8 bases of the junction unmatched. CDR3 sequence: CASSTDRGRHNEQFF. As DNA, the CDR3 is TGTGCCAGCAGTACAGACAGGGGAAGGCACAATGAGCAGTTCTTC.

J is TRBJ1-4 and V is TRBV7-8; maybe TRBD1 (6 bases). V shed 5 bases and J shed 7 bases, with 14 bases lying between them. Germline loops: CDR1 SGHVS, CDR2 FQNEAQ. The CDR3 has 14 amino acids. The CDR3 DNA reads TGTGCCAGCAGCCCCTCCAGGGGTAGTGAAAAACTGTTTTTT. This encodes CASSPSRGSEKLFF.

The chain recombines TRBV6-1 with TRBJ2-1; 11 bases align to TRBD2. Germline loops: CDR1 MNHNS, CDR2 SASEGT. The CDR3 covers 17 residues. With 7 bases clipped from V and 8 bases from J, the junction kept 16 bases outside the gene matches. CDR3 bases: TGTGCCAGCACCACTCAACGTAGCGGGGGGGCCATATATGAGCAGTTCTTC. Its protein is CASTTQRSGGAIYEQFF.

At least ten counts were recorded for this clonotype. This sequence joins TRBV7-9 and TRBJ2-3; D remains unclear. CDR1 is SEHNR, CDR2 FQNEAQ, per germline (reference sequence). V dropped 7 bases and J dropped 2 bases, with 16 bases sitting between them. The CDR3 consists of 15 residues. The CDR3 sequence is CASTGRIGITDTQYF. Written as DNA, the CDR3 is TGTGCCAGCACAGGTCGGATAGGGATCACAGATACGCAGTATTTT.

V gene TRBV6-2 or TRBV6-3 combines with J gene TRBJ1-2; no reliable D call. Trimming removed 2 bases from V and 0 bases from J, with 4 bases in between. CDR1 and CDR2 from the germline V gene are MNHEY and SVGEGT. This CDR3 has 13 residues. The CDR3 spells CASSYQSNYGYTF. The CDR3 nucleotides are TGTGCCAGCAGTTACCAGTCTAACTATGGCTACACCTTC.

The gene calls are TRBV6-1 and TRBJ2-3; no clear D. Germline CDR1 MNHNS, CDR2 SASEGT. This CDR3 contains 14 residues. Trimming removed 6 bases at V and 2 bases at J, with 12 bases between. DNA for the CDR3: TGTGCCAGCAGCCGGACCACATTCACAGATACGCAGTATTTT. This gives the protein CASSRTTFTDTQYF.

The rearrangement joins TRBV7-2 to TRBJ1-5; TRBD1 matches at 9 bases. The ends lost 6 bases at V and 0 bases at J; junction bases unmatched: 12. CDR3 length: 18 amino acids. Germline assignment: CDR1 SGHTA and CDR2 FQGNSA. CDR3 DNA: TGTGCCAGCAGTTACGGACAGGGGCCGGGTAATAGCAATCAGCCCCAGCATTTT. This gives the protein CASSYGQGPGNSNQPQHF.

This clonotype appeared a few times. The V call is TRBV7-9, the J call TRBJ2-5; 13 positions agree with TRBD2. The J segment lost 2 bases and the V segment lost 11 bases, leaving 2 bases of the junction unmatched. This CDR3 is built from 13 residues. CDR1 is SEHNR and CDR2 is FQNEAQ in the germline V gene (reference sequence). Written as DNA, the CDR3 is TGTGCCGGGACTAGCGGGGCACAAGAGACCCAGTACTTC. Translating gives CAGTSGAQETQYF.

This clonotype showed up many times. This chain uses TRBV7-2 with TRBJ2-4; 7 positions match TRBD1. The V gene's germline CDR1 is SGHTA and CDR2 FQGNSA. The CDR3 totals 13 residues. V gave up 5 bases and J gave up 8 bases; unmatched junction bases: 6. CDR3 bases: TGTGCCAGCAGCCGGGACAGCTGGGACATTCAGTACTTC. Translating it yields CASSRDSWDIQYF.

V and J are TRBV20-1 and TRBJ2-7, with 10 bases fitting TRBD2. CDR3 length: 14 residues. V dropped 3 bases and J dropped 7; count of bases not matched to a gene: 9. Germline assignment: CDR1 DFQATT and CDR2 SNEGSKA (reference sequence). The CDR3 is CSASPTSGVGEQYF. The DNA of the CDR3 is TGCAGTGCTAGCCCCACTAGCGGGGTCGGTGAGCAGTACTTC.

The rearrangement joins TRBV12-3 or TRBV12-4 to TRBJ1-1; 7 positions match TRBD1. Trimming cost V 4 bases and J 11 bases; bases outside gene matches: 7. The CDR3 loop spans 12 amino acids. In DNA, the CDR3 is TGTGCCAGCAGTTCCCCCGGGACAGCGGCTTTCTTT. Encoded protein: CASSSPGTAAFF.